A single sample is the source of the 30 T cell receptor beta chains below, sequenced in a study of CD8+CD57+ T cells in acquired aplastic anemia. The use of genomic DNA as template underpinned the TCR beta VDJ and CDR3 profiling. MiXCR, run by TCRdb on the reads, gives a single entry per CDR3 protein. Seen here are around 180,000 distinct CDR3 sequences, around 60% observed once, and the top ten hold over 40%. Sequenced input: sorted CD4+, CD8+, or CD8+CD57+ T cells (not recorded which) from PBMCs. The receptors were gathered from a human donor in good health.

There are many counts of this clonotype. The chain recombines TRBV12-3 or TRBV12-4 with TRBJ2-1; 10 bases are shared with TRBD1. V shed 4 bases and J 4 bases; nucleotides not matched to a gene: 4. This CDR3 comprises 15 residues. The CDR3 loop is CASSSSGQGYNEQFF. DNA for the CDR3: TGTGCCAGCAGTTCATCGGGACAGGGGTACAATGAGCAGTTCTTC.

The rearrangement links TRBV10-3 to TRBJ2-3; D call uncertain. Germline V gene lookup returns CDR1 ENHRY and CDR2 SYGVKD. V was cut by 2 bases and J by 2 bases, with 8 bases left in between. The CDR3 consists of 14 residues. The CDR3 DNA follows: TGTGCCATCAGTGAGCCGGTGCTCACAGATACGCAGTATTTT. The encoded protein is CAISEPVLTDTQYF.

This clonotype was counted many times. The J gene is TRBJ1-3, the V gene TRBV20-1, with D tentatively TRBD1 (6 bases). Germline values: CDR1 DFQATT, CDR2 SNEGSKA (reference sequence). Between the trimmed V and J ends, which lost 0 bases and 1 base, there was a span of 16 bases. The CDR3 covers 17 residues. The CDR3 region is CSAREDRPPFSGNTIYF. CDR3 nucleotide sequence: TGCAGTGCTAGAGAGGACAGACCGCCGTTTTCTGGAAACACCATATATTTT.

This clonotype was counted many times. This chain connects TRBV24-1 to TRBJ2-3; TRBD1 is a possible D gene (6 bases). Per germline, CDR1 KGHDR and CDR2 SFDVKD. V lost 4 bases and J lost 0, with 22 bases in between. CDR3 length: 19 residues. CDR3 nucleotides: TGTGCCACCAGTGAATTCCCTGTCACCACAGGGACGAGCACAGATACGCAGTATTTT. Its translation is CATSEFPVTTGTSTDTQYF.

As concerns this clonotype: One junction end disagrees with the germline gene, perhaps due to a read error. CDR3: CAITEGTGQLPYF. CDR3 sequence (DNA): TGTGCCATCACTGAGGGGACAGGTCAATTACCATATTTT. The chain is built from TRBV10-3 and TRBJ1-3; TRBD1 matches at 8 bases. Germline V CDR1 and CDR2: ENHRY, SYGVKD. This CDR3 comprises 13 residues.

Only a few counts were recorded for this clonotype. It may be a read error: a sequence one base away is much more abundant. The CDR3 bases are TGTGCCAGCAGCGGGACATCTAACATTCAGTGCTTC. This codes for CASSGTSNIQCF. The chain employs TRBV9 and TRBJ2-4; possibly TRBD1 for D (5 bases). Per germline, CDR1 SGDLS and CDR2 YYNGEE. The CDR3 totals 12 residues.

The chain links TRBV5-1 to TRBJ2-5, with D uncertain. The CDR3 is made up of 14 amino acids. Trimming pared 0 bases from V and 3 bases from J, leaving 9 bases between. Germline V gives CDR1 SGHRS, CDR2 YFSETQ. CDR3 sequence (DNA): TGCGCCAGCAGCTTGGTCGGCTCAGAAGAGACCCAGTACTTC. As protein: CASSLVGSEETQYF. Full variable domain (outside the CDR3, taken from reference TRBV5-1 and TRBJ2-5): KAGVTQTPRYLIKTRGQQVTLSCSPISGHRSVSWYQQTPGQGLQFLFEYFSETQRNKGNFPGRFSGRQFSNSRSEMNVSTLELGDSALYLCASSLVGSEETQYFGPGTRLLVL.

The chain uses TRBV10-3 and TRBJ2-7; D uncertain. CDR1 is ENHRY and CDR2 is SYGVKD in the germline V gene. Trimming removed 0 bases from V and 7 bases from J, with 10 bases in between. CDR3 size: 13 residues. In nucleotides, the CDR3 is TGTGCCATCAGTGAGTCCTTGTATCAGGAGCAGTACTTC. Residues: CAISESLYQEQYF.

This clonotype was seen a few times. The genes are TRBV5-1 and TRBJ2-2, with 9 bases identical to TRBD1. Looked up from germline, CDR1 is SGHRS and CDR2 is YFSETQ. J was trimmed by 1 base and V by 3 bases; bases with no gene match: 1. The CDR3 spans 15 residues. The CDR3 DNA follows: TGCGCCAGCAGCTCGGGACAGGGGAACACCGGGGAGCTGTTTTTT. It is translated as CASSSGQGNTGELFF.

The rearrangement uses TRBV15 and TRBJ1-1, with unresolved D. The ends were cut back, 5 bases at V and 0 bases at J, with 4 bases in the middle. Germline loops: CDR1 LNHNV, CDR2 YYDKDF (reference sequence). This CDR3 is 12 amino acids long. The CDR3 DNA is TGTGCCACCAGCGGGATGAACACTGAAGCTTTCTTT. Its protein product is CATSGMNTEAFF.

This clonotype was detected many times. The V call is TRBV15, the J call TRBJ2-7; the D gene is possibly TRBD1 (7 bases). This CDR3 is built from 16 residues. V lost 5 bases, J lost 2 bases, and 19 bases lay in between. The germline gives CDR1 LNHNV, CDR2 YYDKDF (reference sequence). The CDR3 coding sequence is TGTGCCACCAGCCCACAATTGGGGGGACAGACCTACGAGCAGTACTTC. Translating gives CATSPQLGGQTYEQYF.

In nucleotides, the CDR3 is TGTGCCAGCAGCGTGGAGACAGGGGCGAGCACAGATACGCAGTATTTT. It specifies CASSVETGASTDTQYF. The chain combines TRBV9 with TRBJ2-3; 8 positions match TRBD1. The CDR3 runs to 16 residues. V dropped 2 bases and J dropped 0; count of bases not matched to a gene: 5. Germline CDR1 reads SGDLS; CDR2 reads YYNGEE.

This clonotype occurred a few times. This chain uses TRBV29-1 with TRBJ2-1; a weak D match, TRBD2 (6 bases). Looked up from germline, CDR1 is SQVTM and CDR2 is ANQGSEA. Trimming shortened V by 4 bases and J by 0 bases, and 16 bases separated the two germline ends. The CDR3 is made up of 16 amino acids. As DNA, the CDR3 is TGCAGCGTTGTTGGATTGGAGGGTAGCTCCTACAATGAGCAGTTCTTC. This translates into CSVVGLEGSSYNEQFF.

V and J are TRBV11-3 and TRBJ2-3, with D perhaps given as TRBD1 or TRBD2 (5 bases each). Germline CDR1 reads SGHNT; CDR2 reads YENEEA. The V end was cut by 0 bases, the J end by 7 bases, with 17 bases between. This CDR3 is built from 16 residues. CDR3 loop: CASSLDPLAGIYTQYF. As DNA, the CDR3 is TGTGCCAGCAGCTTAGACCCCCTAGCAGGGATTTATACGCAGTATTTT.

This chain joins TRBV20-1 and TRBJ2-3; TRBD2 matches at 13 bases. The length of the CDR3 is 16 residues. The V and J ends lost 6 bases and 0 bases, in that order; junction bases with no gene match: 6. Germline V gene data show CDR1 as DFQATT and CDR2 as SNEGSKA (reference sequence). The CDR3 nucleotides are TGCAGTGCCACACGGACTAGCGGGGGCAGCACAGATACGCAGTATTTT. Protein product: CSATRTSGGSTDTQYF.

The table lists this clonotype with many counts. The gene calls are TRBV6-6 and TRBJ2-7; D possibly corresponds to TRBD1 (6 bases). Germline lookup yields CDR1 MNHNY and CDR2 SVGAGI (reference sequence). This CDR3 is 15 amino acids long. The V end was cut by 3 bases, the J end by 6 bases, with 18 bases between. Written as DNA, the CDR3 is TGTGCCAGCAGTTATCAACAGGACAGACTCGCCGAGCAGTACTTC. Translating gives CASSYQQDRLAEQYF.

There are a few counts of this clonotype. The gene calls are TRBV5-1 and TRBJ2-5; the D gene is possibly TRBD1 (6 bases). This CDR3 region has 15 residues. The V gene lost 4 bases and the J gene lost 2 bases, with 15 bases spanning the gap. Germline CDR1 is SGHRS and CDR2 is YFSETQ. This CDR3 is CASSAGTGQQETQYF. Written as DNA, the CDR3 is TGCGCCAGCAGCGCCGGAACAGGGCAACAAGAGACCCAGTACTTC.

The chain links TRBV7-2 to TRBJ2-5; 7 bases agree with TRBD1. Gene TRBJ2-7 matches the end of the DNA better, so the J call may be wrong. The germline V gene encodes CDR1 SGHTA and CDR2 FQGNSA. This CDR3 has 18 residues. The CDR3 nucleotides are TGTGCCAGTAGCCCCGAATCCTGGTGGGGACAGACCTCCTACGAGCAGTACTTC. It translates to CASSPESWWGQTSYEQYF.

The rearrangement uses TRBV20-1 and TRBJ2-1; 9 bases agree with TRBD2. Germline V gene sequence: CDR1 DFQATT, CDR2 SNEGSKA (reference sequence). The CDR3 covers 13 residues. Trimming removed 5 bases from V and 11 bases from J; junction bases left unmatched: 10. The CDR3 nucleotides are TGCAGTGCTTGGGTAGCGGGAGTGGGGAAGCAGTTCTTC. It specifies CSAWVAGVGKQFF.

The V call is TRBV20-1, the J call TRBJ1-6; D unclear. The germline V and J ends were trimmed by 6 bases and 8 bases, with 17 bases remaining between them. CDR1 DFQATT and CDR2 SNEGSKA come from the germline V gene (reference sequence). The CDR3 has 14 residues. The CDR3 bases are TGCAGTGCCACTAGGACCATCGGGGATTCACCCCTCCACTTT. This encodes CSATRTIGDSPLHF.

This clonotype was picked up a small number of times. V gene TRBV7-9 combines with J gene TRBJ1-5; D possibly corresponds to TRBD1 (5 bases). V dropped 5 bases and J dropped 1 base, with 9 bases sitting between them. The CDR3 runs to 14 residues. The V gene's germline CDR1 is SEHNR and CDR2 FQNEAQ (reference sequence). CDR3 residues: CASSPDTSNQPQHF. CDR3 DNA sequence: TGTGCCAGCAGCCCGGACACCAGCAATCAGCCCCAGCATTTT.

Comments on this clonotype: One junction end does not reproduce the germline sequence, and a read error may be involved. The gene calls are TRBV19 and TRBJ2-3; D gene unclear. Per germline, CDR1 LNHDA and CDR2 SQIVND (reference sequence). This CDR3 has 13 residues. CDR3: CASSDTYTDTQYF. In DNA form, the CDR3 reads TGTGCCAGTAGTGATACTTATACAGATACGCAGTATTTC.

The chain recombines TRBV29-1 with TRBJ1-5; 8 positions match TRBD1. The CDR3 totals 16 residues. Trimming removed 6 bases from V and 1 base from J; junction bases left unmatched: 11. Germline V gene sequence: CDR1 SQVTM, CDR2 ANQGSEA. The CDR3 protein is CSVVNGQGKSNQPQHF. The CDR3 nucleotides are TGCAGCGTCGTAAATGGACAGGGAAAGAGCAATCAGCCCCAGCATTTT.

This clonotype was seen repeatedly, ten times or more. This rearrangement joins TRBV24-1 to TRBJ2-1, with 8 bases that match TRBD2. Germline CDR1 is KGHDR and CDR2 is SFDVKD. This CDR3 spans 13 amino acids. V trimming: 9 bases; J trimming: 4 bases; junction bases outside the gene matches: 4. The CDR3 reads CATSASGYNEQFF. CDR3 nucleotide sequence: TGTGCCACCTCGGCTAGCGGGTACAATGAGCAGTTCTTC.

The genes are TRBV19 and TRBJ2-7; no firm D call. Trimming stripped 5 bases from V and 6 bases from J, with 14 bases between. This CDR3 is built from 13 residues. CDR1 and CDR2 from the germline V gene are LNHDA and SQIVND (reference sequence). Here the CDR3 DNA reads TGTGCCAGTAGTGCGGACCGATCGGGCGAGCAGTACTTC. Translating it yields CASSADRSGEQYF.

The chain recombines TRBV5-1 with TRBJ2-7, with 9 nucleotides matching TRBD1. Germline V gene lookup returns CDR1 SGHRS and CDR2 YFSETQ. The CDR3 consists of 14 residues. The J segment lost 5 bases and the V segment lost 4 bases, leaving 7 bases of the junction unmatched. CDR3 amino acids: CASSLGTGNNEQYF. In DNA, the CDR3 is TGCGCCAGCAGCCTCGGGACAGGGAATAACGAGCAGTACTTC.

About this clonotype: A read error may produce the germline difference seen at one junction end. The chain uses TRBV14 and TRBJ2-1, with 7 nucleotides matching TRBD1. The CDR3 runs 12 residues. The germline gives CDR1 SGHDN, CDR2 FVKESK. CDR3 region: CASSQGGYEQLF. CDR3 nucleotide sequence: TGTGCCAGTAGCCAAGGGGGCTACGAGCAGTTATTC.

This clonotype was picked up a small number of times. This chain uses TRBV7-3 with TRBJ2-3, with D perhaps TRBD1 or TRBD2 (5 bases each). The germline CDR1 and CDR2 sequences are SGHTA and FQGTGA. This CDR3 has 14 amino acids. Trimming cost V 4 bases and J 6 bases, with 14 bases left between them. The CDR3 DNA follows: TGTGCCAGCAGCTCGGGACCTGGACTGGATACGCAGTATTTT. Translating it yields CASSSGPGLDTQYF.

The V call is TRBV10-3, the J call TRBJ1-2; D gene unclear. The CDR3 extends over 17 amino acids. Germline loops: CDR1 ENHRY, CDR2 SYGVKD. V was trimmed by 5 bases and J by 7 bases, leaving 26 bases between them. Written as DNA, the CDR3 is TGTGCCATCAGTCCGAGTGGAGCGGCAGGCGGGGAAGGTGGCTACACCTTC. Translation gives CAISPSGAAGGEGGYTF.

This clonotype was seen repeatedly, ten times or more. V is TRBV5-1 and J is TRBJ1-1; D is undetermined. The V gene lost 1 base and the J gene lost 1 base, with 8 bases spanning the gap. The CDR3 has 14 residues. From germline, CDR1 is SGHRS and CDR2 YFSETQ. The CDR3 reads CASSLTTENTEAFF. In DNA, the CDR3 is TGCGCCAGCAGCTTGACGACGGAGAACACTGAAGCTTTCTTT.